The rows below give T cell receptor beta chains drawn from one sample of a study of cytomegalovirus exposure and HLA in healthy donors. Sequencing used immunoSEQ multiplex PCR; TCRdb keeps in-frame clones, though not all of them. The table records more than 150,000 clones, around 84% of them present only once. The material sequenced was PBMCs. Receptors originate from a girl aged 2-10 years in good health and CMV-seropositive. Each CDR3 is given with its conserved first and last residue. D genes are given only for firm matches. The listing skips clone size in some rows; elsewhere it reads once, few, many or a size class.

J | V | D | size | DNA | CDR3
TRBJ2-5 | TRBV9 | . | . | TGTGCCAGCAGCGGGGATAGGTCAAAGGGGGAGACCCAGTACTTC | CASSGDRSKGETQYF
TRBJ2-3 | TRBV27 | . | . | TGTGCCAGCAGTAGCCTGTCGGGCACAGATACGCAGTATTTT | CASSSLSGTDTQYF
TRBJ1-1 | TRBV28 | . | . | TGTGCCAGCAGTACAGGGCGGCAGAACACTGAAGCTTTCTTT | CASSTGRQNTEAFF
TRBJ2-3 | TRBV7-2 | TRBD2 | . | TGTGCCAGCAGCTTAGAGGGACTAGTCAAAGATACGCAGTATTTT | CASSLEGLVKDTQYF
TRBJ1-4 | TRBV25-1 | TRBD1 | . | TGTGCCAGCAGTGTGTGGGGGACAGGGGTCGAAAAACTGTTTTTT | CASSVWGTGVEKLFF
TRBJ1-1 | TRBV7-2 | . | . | TGTGCCAGCAGCTTAGTAGACATTGGGAACACTGAAGCTTTCTTT | CASSLVDIGNTEAFF
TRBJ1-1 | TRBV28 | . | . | TGTGCCAGCAGTTTCTCCTTGACAGACCCCGCGAACACTGAAGCTTTCTTT | CASSFSLTDPANTEAFF
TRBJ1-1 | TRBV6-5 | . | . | TGTGCCATCCAACAGGGTTTGGAAGCTTTCTTT | CAIQQGLEAFF
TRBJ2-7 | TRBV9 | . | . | TGTGCCAGCAGCGAGAATCTACAGGGATGGGGCGAGCAGTACTTC | CASSENLQGWGEQYF
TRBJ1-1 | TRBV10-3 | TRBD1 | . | TGTGCCATCAGTGAGTCGAGGGACAGGGTAGGAATGAACACTGAAGCTTTCTTT | CAISESRDRVGMNTEAFF
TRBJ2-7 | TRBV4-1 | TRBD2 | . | TGCGCCAGCAGCCAGGAACCCACGGGGGGGTCCAGCTCCTACGAGCAGTACTTC | CASSQEPTGGSSSYEQYF
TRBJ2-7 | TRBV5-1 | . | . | TGCGCCAGCAGCTTGGTTTCTCTGTCCTACGAGCAGTACTTC | CASSLVSLSYEQYF
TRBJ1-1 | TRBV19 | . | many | TGTGCCAGTAGTATTAAGCAGGGGAACACTGAAGCTTTCTTT | CASSIKQGNTEAFF
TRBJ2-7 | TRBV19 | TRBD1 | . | TGTGCCCCGGACAGGGAGTACGAGCAGTACTTC | CAPDREYEQYF
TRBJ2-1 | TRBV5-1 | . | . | TGCGCCAGCAGCTTGAATCCCCGGGAAACGGGTTACAATGAGCAGTTCTTC | CASSLNPRETGYNEQFF
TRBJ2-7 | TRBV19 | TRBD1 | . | TGTGCCAGTAGTCTGGGGACAGGGGCCTACGAGCAGTACTTC | CASSLGTGAYEQYF
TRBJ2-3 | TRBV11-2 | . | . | TGTGCCAGCAGCCAAGGGGACACCGCTAGCACAGATACGCAGTATTTT | CASSQGDTASTDTQYF
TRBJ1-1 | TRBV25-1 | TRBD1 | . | TGTGCCAGCAGTCGGACAGGGTCGACTGAAGCTTTCTTT | CASSRTGSTEAFF
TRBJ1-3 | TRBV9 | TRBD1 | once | TGTGCCAGCGGGGATAACAGGGGAGGTGGAAACACCATATATTTT | CASGDNRGGGNTIYF
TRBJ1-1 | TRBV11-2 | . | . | TGTGCCAGCAGCTTAGTCCTTGGCAGGCTGGCTGAAGCTTTCTTT | CASSLVLGRLAEAFF
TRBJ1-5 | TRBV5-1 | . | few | TGCGCCAGCAGCTTGGGTATTTCTAGCAATCAGCCCCAGCATTTT | CASSLGISSNQPQHF
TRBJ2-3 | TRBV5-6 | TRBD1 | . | TGTGCCAGCAGCCCGGGACAGGGAGGCGCAGATACGCAGTATTTT | CASSPGQGGADTQYF
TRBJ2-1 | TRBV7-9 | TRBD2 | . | TGTGCCAGCAGCTCCTTAGCCGCGGGAGTCGCCTACAATGAGCAGTTCTTC | CASSSLAAGVAYNEQFF
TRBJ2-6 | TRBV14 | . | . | TGTGCCAGCAGGCCAACTAGAGGTCCCAGCTCTGGGGCCAACGTCCTGACTTTC | CASRPTRGPSSGANVLTF
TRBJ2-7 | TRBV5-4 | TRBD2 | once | TGTGCCAGCAGCTTTCTCGGGGGGGAGCAGTACTTC | CASSFLGGEQYF
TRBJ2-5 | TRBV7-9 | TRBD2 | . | TGTGCCAGCAGCTCGACGGGGGGGACGGAGACCCAGTACTTC | CASSSTGGTETQYF
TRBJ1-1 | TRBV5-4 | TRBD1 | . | TGTGCCAGCCGCCCAGGGGGAGTGTTCGACACTGAAGCTTTCTTT | CASRPGGVFDTEAFF
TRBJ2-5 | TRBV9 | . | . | TGTGCCAGCAGCGTAGATCCCCTAGAGGAGACCCAGTACTTC | CASSVDPLEETQYF
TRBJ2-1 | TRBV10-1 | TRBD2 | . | TGCGCCAGCAGTCAGACTAGCGGGGGGGCTTACAATGAGCAGTTCTTC | CASSQTSGGAYNEQFF
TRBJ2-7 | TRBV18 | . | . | TGTGCCAGCTCACCAAACAGGAACTCCTACGAGCAGTACTTC | CASSPNRNSYEQYF
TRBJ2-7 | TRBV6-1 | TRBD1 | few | TGTGCCAGCAGTGAAGGACAGGGTTCGGACGAGCAGTACTTC | CASSEGQGSDEQYF
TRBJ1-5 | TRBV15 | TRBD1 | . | TGTGCCACCAGCACGGACAGGGGGGCAGGTCAGCCCCAGCATTTT | CATSTDRGAGQPQHF
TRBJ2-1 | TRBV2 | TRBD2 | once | TGTGCCAGCAGTGAATGGGGGAGGGCCAACAATGAGCAGTTCTTC | CASSEWGRANNEQFF
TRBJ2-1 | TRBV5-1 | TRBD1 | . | TGCGCCAGCAGCTTGGAGGGGGCCGTCGGAGAGCAGTTCTTC | CASSLEGAVGEQFF
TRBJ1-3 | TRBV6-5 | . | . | TGTGCCAGCAGAGGGGCTGCTGGAAACACCATATATTTT | CASRGAAGNTIYF
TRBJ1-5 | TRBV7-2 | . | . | TGTGCCAGCAGCTTAGGTCCAGGGAGGAACAATCAGCCCCAGCATTTT | CASSLGPGRNNQPQHF
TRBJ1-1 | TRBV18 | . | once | TGTGCCAGCTCACCCGGACAGACTAACAGGGAAGCTTTCTTT | CASSPGQTNREAFF
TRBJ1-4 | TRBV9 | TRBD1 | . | TGTGCCAGCAGCACGACAGGGGGCCTTGAAAAACTGTTTTTT | CASSTTGGLEKLFF
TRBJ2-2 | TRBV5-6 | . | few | TGTGCCAGCAGCTACCCGGTCACCGGGGAGCTGTTTTTT | CASSYPVTGELFF
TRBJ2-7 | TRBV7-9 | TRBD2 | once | TGTGCCAGCAGCTTAGCCGGGCGGGGGAACCTATCCTACGAGCAGTACTTC | CASSLAGRGNLSYEQYF
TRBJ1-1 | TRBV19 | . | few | TGTGCCAGTAGAAAAGCGGATCTCATGAACACTGAAGCTTTCTTT | CASRKADLMNTEAFF
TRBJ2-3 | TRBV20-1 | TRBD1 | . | TGCAGTGCGCGACAGGGAAATACGCAGTATTTT | CSARQGNTQYF
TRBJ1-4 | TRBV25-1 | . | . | TGTGCCAGCATGGAAGGGGTGGGAACTAATGAAAAACTGTTTTTT | CASMEGVGTNEKLFF
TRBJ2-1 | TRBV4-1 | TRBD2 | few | TGCGCCAGCAGCCCCCTAGCGGGAGGTTCTTACAATGAGCAGTTCTTC | CASSPLAGGSYNEQFF
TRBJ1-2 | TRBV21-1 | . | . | TGTGCCAGCTGCCCCAGGGAGGATGGCTACACCTTC | CASCPREDGYTF
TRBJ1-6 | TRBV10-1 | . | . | TGCGCCAGCAGTACCGGGGGAGATTCACCCCTCCACTTT | CASSTGGDSPLHF
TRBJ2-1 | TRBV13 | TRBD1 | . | TGTGCCAGCAGCCCCACAAGGACAGGGGGCTTTGAGCAGTTCTTC | CASSPTRTGGFEQFF
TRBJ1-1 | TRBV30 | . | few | TGTGCCTGGAAAGTTCCGACAGGCAATGAAGCTTTCTTT | CAWKVPTGNEAFF
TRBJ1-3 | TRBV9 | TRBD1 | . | TGTGCCAGCAGCCCCCGGGACAGTATTTCCTCTGGAAACACCATATATTTT | CASSPRDSISSGNTIYF
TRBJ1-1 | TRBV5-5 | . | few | TGTGCCAGCAGCCTTATCTTCTCGGGGGAAGCTTTCTTT | CASSLIFSGEAFF